This T cell receptor beta chain was profiled in a study of STAT5B mutations in CD4+ large granular lymphocyte leukemia. Study-wide findings and caveats: TRBV06-family usage was enriched in top patient clones (8/27) versus controls (2/35).

The CDR3 covers 15 residues. The trim removed 8 bases at V and 5 bases at J, leaving 10 bases unmatched. Germline CDR1 is MNHEY and CDR2 is SMNVEV (reference sequence). This clone is a singleton in its sample. Its specificity is unknown. Only in-frame clones appear in the TCRdb table, and some are missing; sequencing was by immunoSEQ multiplex PCR. The sample gives about 23,000 clones, around three quarters of which show up once; roughly 0.43% is in the top ten. Sequencing was done on a sample of CD4+ T cells from blood buffy coats. The sequence came from a human donor in good health. The rearrangement uses TRBV27 and TRBJ2-1, with 9 positions matching TRBD2. The CDR3 DNA is TGTGCCAGCTTAAAAGCGGGAGGAGTGAACAATGAGCAGTTCTTC. Residues: CASLKAGGVNNEQFF.